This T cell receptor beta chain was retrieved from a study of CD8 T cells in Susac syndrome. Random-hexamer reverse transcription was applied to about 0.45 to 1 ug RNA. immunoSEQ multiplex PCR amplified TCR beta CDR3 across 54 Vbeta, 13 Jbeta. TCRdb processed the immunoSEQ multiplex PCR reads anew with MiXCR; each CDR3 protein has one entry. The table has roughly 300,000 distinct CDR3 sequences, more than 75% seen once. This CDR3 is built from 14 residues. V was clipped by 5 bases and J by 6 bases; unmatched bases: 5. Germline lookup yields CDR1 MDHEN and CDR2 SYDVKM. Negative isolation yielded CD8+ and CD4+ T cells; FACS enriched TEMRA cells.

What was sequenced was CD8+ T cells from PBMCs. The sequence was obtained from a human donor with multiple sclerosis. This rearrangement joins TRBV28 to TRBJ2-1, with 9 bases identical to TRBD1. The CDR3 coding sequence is TGTGCCAGCAGTCGGACAGGGGATGGCAATGAGCAGTTCTTC. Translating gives CASSRTGDGNEQFF.